A selection of T cell receptor beta chains follows, all from one sample in a study of tumor-infiltrating lymphocytes in localized non-small cell lung cancer. Profiling relied on immunoSEQ multiplex PCR, and the TCRdb table lists in-frame clones only, not all of them. Of roughly 10,000 clones in the sample, more than 70% were seen once. The sequenced sample consisted of lung tumor tissue. The receptor source for this set is a human donor with non-small cell lung cancer. The CDR3 runs from the conserved cysteine through the conserved F or W.

TRBJ1-5	14	TRBV4-2	CASSPEGVNQPQHF
TRBJ1-5	17	TRBV4-1	CASSQPSGTGVNQPQHF
TRBJ2-5	15	TRBV12-5	CASGLHPGLGETQYF
TRBJ2-7	11	TRBV6-1	CASTTAYEQYF
TRBJ1-3	16	TRBV7-2	CASSSSAHRSGNTIYF
TRBJ1-4	16	TRBV2	CASSVQGAVLNEKLFF
TRBJ2-7	15	TRBV11-3	CASSRGGRDLYEQYF
TRBJ2-3	13	TRBV18	CASSPFYEENRYF
TRBJ1-4	16	TRBV5-1	CASSWGQGRGDEKLFF
TRBJ2-1	14	TRBV10-2	CASSESARGDEQFF
TRBJ2-7	15	TRBV4-1	CASSQPGTWPYEQYF
TRBJ1-5	15	TRBV6-5	CASRPTGDSNQPQHF
TRBJ2-1	15	TRBV5-1	CASSSRESSYNEQFF
TRBJ1-2	13	TRBV13	CASSLAGGYGYTF
TRBJ1-5	13	TRBV19	CASSYRRGEPQHF
TRBJ2-5	14	TRBV6-6	CASSPRGGGETQYF
TRBJ1-1	11	TRBV2	CASRDYTEAFF
TRBJ2-5	16	TRBV5-6	CASSLAGPSGEETQYF
TRBJ2-6	16	TRBV7-6	CASSDAPDAGANVLTF
TRBJ1-1	13	TRBV2	CASSADSDFEAFF
TRBJ2-2	16	TRBV7-2	CASSSGTSGGWRELFF
TRBJ2-1	16	TRBV6-6	CASSPRTSGGYNEQFF
TRBJ2-1	14	TRBV5-1	CASSPSGGGNEQFF
TRBJ1-1	15	TRBV11-3	CASSPRDKVNTEAFF
TRBJ1-1	12	TRBV5-1	CASSTDGAEAFF
TRBJ1-1	16	TRBV7-9	CASSLASPMGYTEAFF
TRBJ1-2	13	TRBV14	CASSRTLIYGYTF
TRBJ2-7	12	TRBV11-3	CASSLVRTEQYF
TRBJ1-3	18	TRBV2	CASSEGFEFFDSGNTIYF
TRBJ1-2	17	TRBV7-9	CASSPGAGKAPNYGYTF
TRBJ1-6	13	TRBV10-3	CAIRGGSNSPLHF